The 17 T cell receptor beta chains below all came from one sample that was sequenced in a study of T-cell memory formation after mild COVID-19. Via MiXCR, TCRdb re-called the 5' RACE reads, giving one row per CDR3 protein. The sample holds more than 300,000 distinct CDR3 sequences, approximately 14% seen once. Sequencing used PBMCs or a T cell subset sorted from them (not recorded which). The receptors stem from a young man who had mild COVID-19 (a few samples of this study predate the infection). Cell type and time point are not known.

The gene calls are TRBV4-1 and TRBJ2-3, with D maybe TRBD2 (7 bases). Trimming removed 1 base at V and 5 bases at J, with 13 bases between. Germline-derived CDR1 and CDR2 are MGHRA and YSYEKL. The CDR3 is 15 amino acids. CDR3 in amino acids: CASSQAQGGEDTQYF. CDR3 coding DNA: TGCGCCAGCAGCCAAGCGCAAGGGGGGGAAGATACGCAGTATTTT.

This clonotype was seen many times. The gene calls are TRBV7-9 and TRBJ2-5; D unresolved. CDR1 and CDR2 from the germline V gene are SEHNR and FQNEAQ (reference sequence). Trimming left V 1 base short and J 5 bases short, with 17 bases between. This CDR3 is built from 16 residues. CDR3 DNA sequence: TGTGCCAGCAGCTTAGGACTCCTCAACTCCGGCGAGACCCAGTACTTC. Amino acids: CASSLGLLNSGETQYF.

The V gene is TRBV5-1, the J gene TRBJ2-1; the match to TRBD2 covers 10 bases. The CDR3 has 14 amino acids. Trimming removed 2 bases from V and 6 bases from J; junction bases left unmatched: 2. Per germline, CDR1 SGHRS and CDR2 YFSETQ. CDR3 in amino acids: CASSFTSGVNEQFF. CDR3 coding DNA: TGCGCCAGCAGCTTCACTAGCGGGGTCAATGAGCAGTTCTTC.

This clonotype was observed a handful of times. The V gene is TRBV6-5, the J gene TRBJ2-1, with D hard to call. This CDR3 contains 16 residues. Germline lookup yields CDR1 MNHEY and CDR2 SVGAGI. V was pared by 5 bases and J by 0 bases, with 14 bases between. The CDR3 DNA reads TGTGCCAGCAGTCCCCTCGGTCGGAGCTCCTACAATGAGCAGTTCTTC. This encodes CASSPLGRSSYNEQFF.

CDR3: CASRSRDSTGNTIYF. CDR3 bases: TGTGCCAGCAGATCCCGGGACAGCACTGGAAACACCATATATTTT. This chain joins TRBV4-2 and TRBJ1-3, with TRBD1 identical over 7 bases. CDR3 length: 15 amino acids. Trimming took 6 bases from V and 2 from J; bases not matched to a gene: 7. From germline, CDR1 is LGHNA and CDR2 YNFKEQ.

The CDR3 spells CASSSGAGTAYGYTF. The DNA for the CDR3 is TGTGCCAGCAGCTCAGGGGCAGGGACGGCGTATGGCTACACCTTC. This chain uses TRBV6-1 with TRBJ1-2; tentatively, D is TRBD1 (6 bases). CDR3 length: 15 amino acids. Trimming pared 6 bases from V and 5 bases from J, leaving 19 bases between. Germline V gene sequence: CDR1 MNHNS, CDR2 SASEGT.

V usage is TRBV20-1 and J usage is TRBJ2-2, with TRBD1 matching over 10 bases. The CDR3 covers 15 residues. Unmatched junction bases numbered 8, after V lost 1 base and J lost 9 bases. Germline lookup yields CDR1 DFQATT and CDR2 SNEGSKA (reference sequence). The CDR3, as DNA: TGCAGTGCTAGAGGAGAGGGACAGGGGAAGAGGGAGCTGTTTTTT. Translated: CSARGEGQGKRELFF.

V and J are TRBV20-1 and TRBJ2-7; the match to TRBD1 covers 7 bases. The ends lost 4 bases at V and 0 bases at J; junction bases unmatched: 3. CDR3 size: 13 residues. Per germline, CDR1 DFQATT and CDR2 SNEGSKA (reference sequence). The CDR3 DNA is TGCAGTGCTAAGGGACAGAACTCCTACGAGCAGTACTTC. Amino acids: CSAKGQNSYEQYF.

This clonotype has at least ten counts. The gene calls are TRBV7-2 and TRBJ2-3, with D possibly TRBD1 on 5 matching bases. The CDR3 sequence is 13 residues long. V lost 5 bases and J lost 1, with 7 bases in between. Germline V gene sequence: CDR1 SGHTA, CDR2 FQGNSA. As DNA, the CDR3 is TGTGCCAGCAGCAGGGGCCGCACAGATACGCAGTATTTT. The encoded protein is CASSRGRTDTQYF.

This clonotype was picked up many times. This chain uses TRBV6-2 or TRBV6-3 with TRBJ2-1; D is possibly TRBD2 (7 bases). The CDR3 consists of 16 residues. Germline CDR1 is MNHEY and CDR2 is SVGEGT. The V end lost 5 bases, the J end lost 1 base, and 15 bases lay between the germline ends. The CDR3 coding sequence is TGTGCCAGCAGTACACCAAGGGGGGGATCCTACAATGAGCAGTTCTTC. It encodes CASSTPRGGSYNEQFF.

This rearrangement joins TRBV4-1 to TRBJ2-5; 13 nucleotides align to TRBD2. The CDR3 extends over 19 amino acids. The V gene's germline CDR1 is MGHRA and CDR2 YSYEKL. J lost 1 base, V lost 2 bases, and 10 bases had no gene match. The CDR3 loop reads CASSQFPGLAGDVQETQYF. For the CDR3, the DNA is TGCGCCAGCAGCCAATTTCCCGGACTAGCGGGGGACGTCCAAGAGACCCAGTACTTC.

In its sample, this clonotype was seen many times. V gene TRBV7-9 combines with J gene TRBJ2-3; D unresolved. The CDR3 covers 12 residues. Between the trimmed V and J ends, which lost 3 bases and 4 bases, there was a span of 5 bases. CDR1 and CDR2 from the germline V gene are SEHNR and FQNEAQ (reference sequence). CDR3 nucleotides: TGTGCCAGCAGCTTCGTCGCAGATACGCAGTATTTT. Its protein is CASSFVADTQYF.

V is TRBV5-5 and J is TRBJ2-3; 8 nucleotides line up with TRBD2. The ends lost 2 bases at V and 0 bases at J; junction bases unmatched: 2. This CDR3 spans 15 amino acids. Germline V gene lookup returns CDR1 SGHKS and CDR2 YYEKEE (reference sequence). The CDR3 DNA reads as TGTGCCAGCAGCTTACTAGCGGATAGCACAGATACGCAGTATTTT. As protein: CASSLLADSTDTQYF.

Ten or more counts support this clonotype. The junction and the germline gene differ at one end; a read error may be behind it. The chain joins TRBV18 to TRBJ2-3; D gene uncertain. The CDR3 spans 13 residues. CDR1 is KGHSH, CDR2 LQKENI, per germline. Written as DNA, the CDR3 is TGCGCCAGCAGTGTAGGCAGCACAGATACGCAGTATTTT. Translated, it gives CASSVGSTDTQYF. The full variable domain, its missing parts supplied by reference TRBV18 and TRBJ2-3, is NAGVMQNPRHLVRRRGQEARLRCSPMKGHSHVYWYRQLPEEGLKFMVYLQKENIIDESGMPKERFSAEFPKEGPSILRIQQVVRGDSAAYFCASSVGSTDTQYFGPGTRLTVL.

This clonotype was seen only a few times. DNA of the CDR3: TGTGCCAGCAGCGATCGGGACAGGGTATTCTATGAGCAGTTCTTC. This gives the protein CASSDRDRVFYEQFF. The gene calls are TRBV9 and TRBJ2-1; 9 bases align to TRBD1. Germline CDR1 reads SGDLS; CDR2 reads YYNGEE. The trim removed 3 bases at V and 8 bases at J, leaving 9 bases unmatched. This CDR3 region has 15 residues. The full variable domain, completed using reference TRBV9 and TRBJ2-1, is DSGVTQTPKHLITATGQRVTLRCSPRSGDLSVYWYQQSLDQGLQFLIQYYNGEERAKGNILERFSAQQFPDLHSELNLSSLELGDSALYFCASSDRDRVFYEQFFGPGTRLTVL.

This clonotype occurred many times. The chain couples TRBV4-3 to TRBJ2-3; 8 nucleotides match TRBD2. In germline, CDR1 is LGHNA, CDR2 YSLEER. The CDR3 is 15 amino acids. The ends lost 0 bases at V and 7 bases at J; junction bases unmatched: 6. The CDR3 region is CASSQEASGGHTQYF. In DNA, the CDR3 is TGCGCCAGCAGCCAAGAGGCCAGCGGGGGTCATACGCAGTATTTT.

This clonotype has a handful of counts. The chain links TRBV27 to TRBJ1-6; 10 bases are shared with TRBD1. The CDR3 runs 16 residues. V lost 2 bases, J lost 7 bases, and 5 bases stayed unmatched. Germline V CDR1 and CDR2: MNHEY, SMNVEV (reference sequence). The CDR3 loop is CASSLDPDRGNSPLHF. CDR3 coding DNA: TGTGCCAGCAGTTTAGACCCGGACAGGGGGAATTCACCCCTCCACTTT.